Below, 13 T cell receptor beta chains from the same sample are listed, as sequenced in a study of blood T cell repertoires in COVID-19. This table comes from immunoSEQ multiplex PCR, and its TCRdb copy is limited to in-frame clones, with some not included. The sample lists a few hundred thousand clones, roughly 88% occurring once. The sample consisted of peripheral blood. These receptor sequences come from a woman aged 25 to 45 who had recovered from COVID-19.

As DNA, the CDR3 is TGTGCCAGCAGTTCCCAGGGATCGGAGACCCAGTACTTC. Protein sequence: CASSSQGSETQYF. This chain links TRBV28 with TRBJ2-5, with D possibly being TRBD1 (5 bases). The ends were cut back, 4 bases at V and 5 bases at J, with 11 bases in the middle. Germline V lookup: CDR1 MDHEN, CDR2 SYDVKM. The CDR3 contains 13 residues.

The chain links TRBV24-1 to TRBJ2-2; weak D call: TRBD1 (7 bases). CDR1 is KGHDR and CDR2 is SFDVKD in the germline V gene. CDR3 size: 14 residues. Trimming took 12 bases from V and 2 from J, leaving 15 bases between them. The CDR3 spells CAAAGGLNTGELFF. The DNA for the CDR3 is TGTGCCGCGGCAGGGGGGCTAAACACCGGGGAGCTGTTTTTT.

This chain links TRBV7-2 with TRBJ2-7, with D possibly TRBD2 on 5 matching bases. This CDR3 is built from 13 residues. Germline CDR1 and CDR2: SGHTA and FQGNSA. The ends were cut back, 3 bases at V and 1 base at J, with 7 bases in the middle. The CDR3 here is CASSLPGSYEQYF. In DNA form, the CDR3 reads TGTGCCAGCAGCTTGCCGGGGTCCTACGAGCAGTACTTC. Based on the CDR3 plus reference TRBV7-2 and TRBJ2-7, the full variable domain is GAGVSQSPSNKVTEKGKDVELRCDPISGHTALYWYRQSLGQGLEFLIYFQGNSAPDKSGLPSDRFSAERTGGSVSTLTIQRTQQEDSAVYLCASSLPGSYEQYFGPGTRLTVT.

This clone was picked up one time. The chain links TRBV12-3 or TRBV12-4 to TRBJ1-5; 7 nucleotides line up with TRBD1. The CDR3 extends over 11 amino acids. Trimming cost V 4 bases and J 9 bases; bases outside gene matches: 0. The CDR3 DNA follows: TGTGCCAGCAGTTACAGGGGGCCCCAGCATTTT. Amino acids: CASSYRGPQHF.

This clone was seen only once. Other nucleotide sequences from this sample produce the same CDR3. The chain employs TRBV2 and TRBJ1-5, with a tentative D call TRBD1 (5 bases). The CDR3 covers 14 residues. CDR1 is SNHLY and CDR2 is FYNNEI in the germline V gene. Trimming removed 4 bases at V and 4 bases at J, with 11 bases between. As DNA, the CDR3 is TGTGCCAGCAGTGGGGGCCGAGGAAATCAGCCCCAGCATTTT. It encodes CASSGGRGNQPQHF. The whole variable domain, remainder taken from reference TRBV2 and TRBJ1-5, is EPEVTQTPSHQVTQMGQEVILRCVPISNHLYFYWYRQILGQKVEFLVSFYNNEISEKSEIFDDQFSVERPDGSNFTLKIRSTKLEDSAMYFCASSGGRGNQPQHFGDGTRLSIL.

This clone was detected once. The chain is built from TRBV4-1 and TRBJ2-1; TRBD2 agrees at 8 bases. Per germline, CDR1 MGHRA and CDR2 YSYEKL. V trimming: 0 bases; J trimming: 1 base; junction bases outside the gene matches: 2. This CDR3 contains 16 residues. The chain's CDR3 is CASSQDAGGSYNEQFF. The CDR3 DNA sequence: TGCGCCAGCAGCCAAGATGCGGGGGGATCCTACAATGAGCAGTTCTTC.

The J gene is TRBJ2-3, the V gene TRBV29-1; the match to TRBD1 covers 12 bases. The CDR3 is made up of 16 amino acids. The germline gives CDR1 SQVTM, CDR2 ANQGSEA. The J segment lost 3 bases and the V segment lost 6 bases, leaving 10 bases of the junction unmatched. For the CDR3, the DNA is TGCAGCGTACAGGGACAGGGGGCGATTGGGACAGATACGCAGTATTTT. It translates to CSVQGQGAIGTDTQYF.

The V and J genes are TRBV11-2 and TRBJ2-7, with TRBD1 matching over 8 bases. Germline V gene lookup returns CDR1 SGHAT and CDR2 FQNNGV. J was trimmed by 4 bases and V by 4 bases; bases with no gene match: 6. The CDR3 contains 14 residues. The CDR3 bases are TGTGCCAGCAGCTCACCCAGGGGGCGGTACGAGCAGTACTTC. This codes for CASSSPRGRYEQYF.

V usage is TRBV5-1 and J usage is TRBJ2-2, with D possibly matching TRBD1 (6 bases). Germline CDR1 SGHRS, CDR2 YFSETQ. CDR3 length: 15 amino acids. V was cut by 4 bases and J by 3 bases, with 13 bases left in between. The CDR3 spells CASSPSQGHTGELFF. CDR3 in DNA: TGCGCCAGCAGCCCCAGCCAGGGGCACACCGGGGAGCTGTTTTTT.

This clone has a handful of counts. The gene calls are TRBV19 and TRBJ2-7, with 9 bases that match TRBD2. Germline V gives CDR1 LNHDA, CDR2 SQIVND (reference sequence). The CDR3 is 14 amino acids. V was pared by 7 bases and J by 3 bases, with 7 bases of the junction left unmatched. The DNA of the CDR3 is TGTGCCAGTAACCCTAGCGGGGAATACTACGAGCAGTACTTC. Amino acids: CASNPSGEYYEQYF.

The rearrangement uses TRBV5-8 and TRBJ2-7; 10 bases line up with TRBD1. The length of the CDR3 is 14 residues. The germline gives CDR1 SGHTS, CDR2 YDEGEE. The junction had 4 bases not matched to a gene; V was cut back by 2 bases and J by 5 bases. The chain's CDR3 is CASSFRGTGDEQYF. The CDR3 region has the DNA TGTGCCAGCAGCTTTCGGGGGACAGGGGACGAGCAGTACTTC.

The chain has TRBV10-3 and TRBJ1-4; D gene unclear. The CDR3 extends over 14 amino acids. Germline CDR1 is ENHRY and CDR2 is SYGVKD. Deletions cut 4 bases from V and 4 bases from J, with 10 bases between. DNA for the CDR3: TGTGCCATCAGTGGAGCGGCCAATAATGAAAAACTGTTTTTT. It is translated as CAISGAANNEKLFF.

This clone has more than one count but fewer than ten. The chain is built from TRBV5-4 and TRBJ1-5; TRBD1 aligns across 8 bases. Germline CDR1 is SGHNT and CDR2 is YYREEE (reference sequence). This CDR3 spans 14 amino acids. Trimming cost V 0 bases and J 6 bases; bases outside gene matches: 2. The CDR3 is CASSLAGGTQPQHF. The DNA for the CDR3 is TGTGCCAGCAGCTTGGCAGGGGGCACTCAGCCCCAGCATTTT.